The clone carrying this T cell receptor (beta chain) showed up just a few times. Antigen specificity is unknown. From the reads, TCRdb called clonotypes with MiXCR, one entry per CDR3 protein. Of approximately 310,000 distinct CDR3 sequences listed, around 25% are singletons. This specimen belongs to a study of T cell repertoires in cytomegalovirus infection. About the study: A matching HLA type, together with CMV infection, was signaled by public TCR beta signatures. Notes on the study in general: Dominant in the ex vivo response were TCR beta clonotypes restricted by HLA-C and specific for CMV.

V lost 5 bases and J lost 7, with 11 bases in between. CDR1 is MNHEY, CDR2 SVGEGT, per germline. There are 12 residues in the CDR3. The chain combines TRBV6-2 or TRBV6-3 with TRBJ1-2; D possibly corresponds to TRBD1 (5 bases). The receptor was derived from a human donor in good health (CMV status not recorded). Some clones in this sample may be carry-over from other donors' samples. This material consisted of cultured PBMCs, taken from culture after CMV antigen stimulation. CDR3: CASSQTGGGYTF. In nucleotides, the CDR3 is TGTGCCAGCAGTCAAACCGGGGGTGGCTACACCTTC.